The next 25 T cell receptor beta chains were all read from a single sample in a study of cytomegalovirus exposure and HLA in healthy donors. This PCR relied on a set of 60 Vbeta primers and 13 Jbeta primers. TCRdb's copy holds only in-frame clones and misses some; the assay was immunoSEQ multiplex PCR. The sample contains roughly 93,000 clones, roughly four fifths of which appear only once. Sequenced material: PBMCs. Receptors originate from a human donor in good health.

This sequence joins TRBV6-6 and TRBJ2-5; D is possibly TRBD2 (6 bases). The CDR3 sequence is 12 residues long. Germline V gene sequence: CDR1 MNHNY, CDR2 SVGAGI (reference sequence). V was pared by 4 bases and J by 5 bases, with 8 bases between. The chain's CDR3 is CASSSGVETQYF. DNA for the CDR3: TGTGCCAGCAGTTCGGGGGTCGAGACCCAGTACTTC.

This clone was detected only a few times. V is TRBV5-6 and J is TRBJ2-5, with D unresolved. Deletions cut 3 bases from V and 2 bases from J, with 2 bases between. CDR1 is SGHDT and CDR2 is YYEEEE in the germline V gene. The CDR3 runs 11 residues. CDR3 in DNA: TGTGCCAGCAGCTCTCAAGAGACCCAGTACTTC. Its protein is CASSSQETQYF.

The chain has TRBV7-9 and TRBJ1-1, with no clear D. Looked up from germline, CDR1 is SEHNR and CDR2 is FQNEAQ (reference sequence). The CDR3 has 13 amino acids. The V gene lost 2 bases and the J gene lost 4 bases, with 8 bases spanning the gap. The CDR3 here is CASSLRGGTEAFF. CDR3 sequence (DNA): TGTGCCAGCAGCTTACGGGGTGGCACTGAAGCTTTCTTT.

The chain is built from TRBV9 and TRBJ1-1; a weak D match, TRBD1 (5 bases). The CDR3 consists of 15 residues. CDR1 and CDR2 (germline): SGDLS, YYNGEE. Trimming left V 0 bases short and J 5 bases short, with 14 bases between. The CDR3 is CASSVAGGTGTEAFF. Here the CDR3 DNA reads TGTGCCAGCAGCGTAGCGGGAGGGACGGGAACTGAAGCTTTCTTT.

The chain couples TRBV6-5 to TRBJ1-2; 9 positions agree with TRBD1. CDR3 length equals 14 residues. Germline-derived CDR1 and CDR2 are MNHEY and SVGAGI. V lost 3 bases and J lost 7; bases outside the gene matches: 6. Here the CDR3 DNA reads TGTGCCAGCAGTTATTCCGGGACAGGGAGTGGCTACACCTTC. This encodes CASSYSGTGSGYTF.

The chain combines TRBV6-1 with TRBJ2-7, with D perhaps matching TRBD2 (7 bases). V gave up 5 bases and J gave up 7 bases, with 15 bases separating them. This CDR3 comprises 13 residues. Germline lookup yields CDR1 MNHNS and CDR2 SASEGT. As DNA, the CDR3 is TGTGCCAGCAGTCTTGGGGGGGCCCGAGAGCAGTACTTC. Translated: CASSLGGAREQYF.

The V and J genes are TRBV15 and TRBJ2-7; 13 bases are shared with TRBD2. The ends lost 5 bases at V and 5 bases at J; junction bases unmatched: 12. Germline assignment: CDR1 LNHNV and CDR2 YYDKDF (reference sequence). The CDR3 runs 17 residues. The CDR3: CATSPGVGLAGVHEQYF. The CDR3 nucleotides read TGTGCCACCAGCCCTGGTGTTGGACTAGCGGGAGTCCACGAGCAGTACTTC. The full variable domain, rest sourced from reference TRBV15 and TRBJ2-7, is DAMVIQNPRYQVTQFGKPVTLSCSQTLNHNVMYWYQQKSSQAPKLLFHYYDKDFNNEADTPDNFQSRRPNTSFCFLDIRSPGLGDTAMYLCATSPGVGLAGVHEQYFGPGTRLTVT.

The chain employs TRBV19 and TRBJ2-1; TRBD2 agrees at 8 bases. The CDR3 loop spans 15 amino acids. Germline V gene lookup returns CDR1 LNHDA and CDR2 SQIVND (reference sequence). The trim removed 5 bases at V and 8 bases at J, leaving 11 bases unmatched. The CDR3 DNA reads TGTGCCAGTAGTGCCCACAGCGGGGGTGGGGATGAGCAGTTCTTC. The encoded protein is CASSAHSGGGDEQFF.

This chain connects TRBV30 to TRBJ2-6; D call uncertain. Germline values: CDR1 GTSNPN, CDR2 SVGIG (reference sequence). V lost 0 bases to trimming and J lost 0 bases, with 9 bases between them. The CDR3 runs to 16 residues. CDR3 residues: CAWSVPGNSGANVLTF. The CDR3 bases are TGTGCCTGGAGTGTACCAGGTAACTCTGGGGCCAACGTCCTGACTTTC.

J is TRBJ1-1 and V is TRBV2; no clear D gene. Germline assignment: CDR1 SNHLY and CDR2 FYNNEI. V dropped 2 bases and J dropped 7 bases, with 8 bases sitting between them. CDR3 length: 12 residues. The CDR3 DNA reads TGTGCCAGCAGTGAATCTCGGAGTGAAGCTTTCTTT. It translates to CASSESRSEAFF.

This clone was counted a few times. J is TRBJ2-5 and V is TRBV5-4, with 13 bases identical to TRBD2. The CDR3 consists of 18 residues. The trim removed 4 bases at V and 1 base at J, leaving 10 bases unmatched. Looked up from germline, CDR1 is SGHNT and CDR2 is YYREEE (reference sequence). The DNA of the CDR3 is TGTGCCAGCAGCCCCCGGACTAGCGGGGGAATTACCCAAGAGACCCAGTACTTC. Amino acid sequence: CASSPRTSGGITQETQYF.

The chain has TRBV5-1 and TRBJ2-1; 7 nucleotides align to TRBD2. The germline CDR1 and CDR2 sequences are SGHRS and YFSETQ. J lost 0 bases, V lost 4 bases, and 10 bases had no gene match. CDR3 size: 17 residues. The CDR3 DNA reads as TGCGCCAGCAGCCCGGGGCTAGCGGTGAGCTCCTACAATGAGCAGTTCTTC. This gives the protein CASSPGLAVSSYNEQFF. The full variable domain, with the rest looked up from reference TRBV5-1 and TRBJ2-1, is KAGVTQTPRYLIKTRGQQVTLSCSPISGHRSVSWYQQTPGQGLQFLFEYFSETQRNKGNFPGRFSGRQFSNSRSEMNVSTLELGDSALYLCASSPGLAVSSYNEQFFGPGTRLTVL.

The gene calls are TRBV29-1 and TRBJ2-7; the D gene is possibly TRBD1 (6 bases). Per germline, CDR1 SQVTM and CDR2 ANQGSEA. This CDR3 contains 14 residues. The V end lost 0 bases, the J end lost 1 base, and 10 bases lay between the germline ends. For the CDR3, the DNA is TGCAGCGTTGAAGATAGGGGGATTTCCTACGAGCAGTACTTC. Translating it yields CSVEDRGISYEQYF.

As DNA, the CDR3 is TGTGCCAGCAGCTTAAATCCGGGAGTGGGTAATGAGCAGTTCTTC. This sequence encodes CASSLNPGVGNEQFF. J is TRBJ2-1 and V is TRBV11-3; D is perhaps TRBD2 (6 bases). The CDR3 is 15 amino acids. The V gene lost 2 bases and the J gene lost 7 bases, with 15 bases spanning the gap. Germline V gene sequence: CDR1 SGHNT, CDR2 YENEEA.

This clone was observed once. This chain links TRBV5-6 with TRBJ1-2, with D unclear. Germline V gene data show CDR1 as SGHDT and CDR2 as YYEEEE. Trimming stripped 1 base from V and 3 bases from J, with 4 bases between. The CDR3 contains 12 residues. The CDR3 coding sequence is TGTGCCAGCAGCTTGCCGTACTATGGCTACACCTTC. It codes for CASSLPYYGYTF.

The chain recombines TRBV19 with TRBJ2-1, with 7 bases matching TRBD2. Losses at the gene ends were 4 bases for V and 6 bases for J; bases not matched to a gene: 6. The germline CDR1 and CDR2 sequences are LNHDA and SQIVND (reference sequence). CDR3 length: 14 residues. CDR3 bases: TGTGCCAGTAGTAACGGACTAGAGGCCAATGAGCAGTTCTTC. Encoded protein: CASSNGLEANEQFF.

This clone was observed a handful of times. The rearrangement uses TRBV21-1 and TRBJ2-1; TRBD2, the table's D call, was not compared with the DNA. TRBV21-1 is given as a pseudogene. The CDR3 has 15 residues. The chain's CDR3 is CASSPQKGATNEQFF. CDR3 nucleotide sequence: TGTGCCAGCAGCCCCCAAAAGGGAGCGACCAATGAGCAGTTCTTC.

The chain recombines TRBV19 with TRBJ1-2, with 9 bases aligning to TRBD1. The germline V gene encodes CDR1 LNHDA and CDR2 SQIVND (reference sequence). The CDR3 is 17 amino acids. J lost 2 bases, V lost 8 bases, and 15 bases had no gene match. CDR3 bases: TGTGCCAGTCAGCCAGCGGGACAGGGCTACTTGAACTATGGCTACACCTTC. Its protein product is CASQPAGQGYLNYGYTF.

This chain uses TRBV7-2 with TRBJ2-3; D possibly corresponds to TRBD1 (5 bases). Looked up from germline, CDR1 is SGHTA and CDR2 is FQGNSA. This CDR3 has 17 residues. The V end lost 1 base, the J end lost 3 bases, and 17 bases lay between the germline ends. CDR3 in DNA: TGTGCCAGCAGCTTAGGGAGCAGGGCTTATTCGACAGATACGCAGTATTTT. Its protein product is CASSLGSRAYSTDTQYF.

The chain's CDR3 is CASGLGGARNEQFF. CDR3 sequence (DNA): TGTGCCAGCGGCCTCGGGGGGGCCCGGAATGAGCAGTTCTTC. The rearrangement joins TRBV6-5 to TRBJ2-1; 8 positions agree with TRBD2. Losses at the gene ends were 8 bases for V and 7 bases for J; bases not matched to a gene: 10. Germline CDR1 MNHEY, CDR2 SVGAGI. The CDR3 has 14 residues.

The chain is built from TRBV5-4 and TRBJ2-2; D call uncertain. V lost 4 bases and J 6 bases, leaving 19 bases between the germline ends. Germline CDR1 reads SGHNT; CDR2 reads YYREEE (reference sequence). The CDR3 is 16 amino acids. The CDR3 loop reads CASSSKGSVLSGELFF. In DNA form, the CDR3 reads TGTGCCAGCAGCAGTAAAGGAAGCGTGTTATCCGGGGAGCTGTTTTTT.

This clone was counted a few times. The rearrangement uses TRBV5-4 and TRBJ1-1; weak D call: TRBD1 (5 bases). The CDR3 totals 14 residues. Germline-derived CDR1 and CDR2 are SGHNT and YYREEE (reference sequence). Between the trimmed V and J ends, which lost 5 bases and 2 bases, there was a span of 13 bases. CDR3 nucleotide sequence: TGTGCCAGCAGTATCATGGGGCTCAACACTGAAGCTTTCTTT. Translating it yields CASSIMGLNTEAFF.

The CDR3 region is CSVEKRQGGSEQYF. The CDR3 bases are TGCAGCGTTGAAAAACGACAGGGGGGGTCCGAGCAGTACTTC. V and J are TRBV29-1 and TRBJ2-5; TRBD1 matches at 9 bases. With the DNA end fitting TRBJ2-7 better, the J assignment may be wrong. The germline V gene has CDR1 SQVTM and CDR2 ANQGSEA. The CDR3 consists of 14 residues.

The chain carries TRBV5-4 and TRBJ2-1, with 7 bases that match TRBD2. The CDR3 runs 15 residues. Germline V gene lookup returns CDR1 SGHNT and CDR2 YYREEE (reference sequence). The J segment lost 3 bases and the V segment lost 1 base, leaving 4 bases of the junction unmatched. This CDR3 reads CASSLSGGSYNEQFF. Written as DNA, the CDR3 is TGTGCCAGCAGCTTGAGCGGCGGGAGCTACAATGAGCAGTTCTTC.

CDR3 sequence reads: CASSPGGITEAFF. The CDR3 coding sequence is TGTGCCAGCAGCCCGGGTGGAATCACTGAAGCTTTCTTT. V gene TRBV9 combines with J gene TRBJ1-1; D not resolved. Trimming removed 4 bases at V and 4 bases at J, with 11 bases between. Germline CDR1 and CDR2: SGDLS and YYNGEE. The CDR3 extends over 13 amino acids.